This T cell receptor beta chain was observed in a study of tumor-infiltrating lymphocytes in primary liver carcinoma. Looking at the study overall: Surgical resection served as treatment for the primary liver carcinoma of these patients. The study, taken as a whole, reports: It was in tumors, not blood, that the top-250-clone fraction was significantly higher (p = 0.039).

About this clonotype: Antigen unknown. One end of the junction is discordant with germline, which a read error may explain.

Researchers drew blood RNA from unsorted whole blood and extracted germline DNA as well. The template, about 510 ng total RNA, yielded TCR beta cDNA made with a constant-region primer. Each TCR beta library was derived from three nested multiplex PCR rounds that employed slightly modified ARM-PCR. For 10 cycles apiece, the opening two PCR rounds ran with TRBV1-TRBV30 forward primers and a C-beta reverse primer. MiXCR, run by TCRdb on the multiplex PCR reads, gives a single entry per CDR3 protein. The table has 300,000 to 400,000 distinct CDR3 sequences, about 65% seen once. The CDR3 is 13 residues long. CDR1 SGHAT and CDR2 FQNNGV come from the germline V gene.

This clonotype was sampled from a man in his forties with primary liver carcinoma and hepatitis B virus infection. The genes are TRBV11-2 and TRBJ2-1; D is unresolved. Sequencing was performed on peripheral blood. This chain's CDR3 is CASSLDESNEHFF. In DNA, the CDR3 is TGTGCTAGCAGCTTAGACGAGTCCAATGAGCACTTCTTC. The variable domain in full, completed from reference TRBV11-2 and TRBJ2-1, reads EAGVAQSPRYKIIEKRQSVAFWCNPISGHATLYWYQQILGQGPKLLIQFQNNGVVDDSQLPKDRFSAERLKGVDSTLKIQPAKLEDSAVYLCASSLDESNEHFFGPGTRLTVL.